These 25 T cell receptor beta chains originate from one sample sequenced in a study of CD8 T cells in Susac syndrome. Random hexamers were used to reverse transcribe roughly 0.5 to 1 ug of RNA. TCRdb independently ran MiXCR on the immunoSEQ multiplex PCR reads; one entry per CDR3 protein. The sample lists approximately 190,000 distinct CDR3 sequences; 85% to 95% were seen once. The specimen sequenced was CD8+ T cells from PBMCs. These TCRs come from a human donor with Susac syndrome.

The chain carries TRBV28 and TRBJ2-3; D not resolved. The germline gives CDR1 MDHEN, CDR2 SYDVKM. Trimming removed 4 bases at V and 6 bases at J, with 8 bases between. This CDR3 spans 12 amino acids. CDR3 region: CASSSGPDTQYF. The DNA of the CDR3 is TGTGCCAGCAGTTCCGGACCTGATACGCAGTATTTT.

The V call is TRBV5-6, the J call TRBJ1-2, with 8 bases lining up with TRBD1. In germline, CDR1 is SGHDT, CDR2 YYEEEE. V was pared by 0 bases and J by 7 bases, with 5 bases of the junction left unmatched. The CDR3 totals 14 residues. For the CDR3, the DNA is TGTGCCAGCAGCTTGGGGACAGGGACAAGTGGCTACACCTTC. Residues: CASSLGTGTSGYTF.

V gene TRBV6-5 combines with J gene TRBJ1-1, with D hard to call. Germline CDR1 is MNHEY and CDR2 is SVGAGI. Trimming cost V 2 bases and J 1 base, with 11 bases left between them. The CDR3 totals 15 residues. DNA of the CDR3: TGTGCCAGCAGTTACCATCGCCCCAAGAACACTGAAGCTTTCTTT. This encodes CASSYHRPKNTEAFF.

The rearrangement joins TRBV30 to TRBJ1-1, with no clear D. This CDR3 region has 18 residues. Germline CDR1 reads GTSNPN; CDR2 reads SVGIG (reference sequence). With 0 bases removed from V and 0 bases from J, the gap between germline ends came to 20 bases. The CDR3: CAWSVSRITALMNTEAFF. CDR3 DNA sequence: TGTGCCTGGAGTGTCAGTCGTATTACTGCGCTCATGAACACTGAAGCTTTCTTT. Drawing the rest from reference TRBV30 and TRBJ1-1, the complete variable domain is SQTIHQWPATLVQPVGSPLSLECTVEGTSNPNLYWYRQAAGRGLQLLFYSVGIGQISSEVPQNLSASRPQDRQFILSSKKLLLSDSGFYLCAWSVSRITALMNTEAFFGQGTRLTVV.

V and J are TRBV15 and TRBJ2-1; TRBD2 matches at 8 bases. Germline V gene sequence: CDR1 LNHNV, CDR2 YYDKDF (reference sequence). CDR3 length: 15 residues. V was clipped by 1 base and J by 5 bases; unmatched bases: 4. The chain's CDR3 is CATSRVRAGDNEQFF. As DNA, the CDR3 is TGTGCCACCAGCAGAGTCCGAGCGGGAGACAATGAGCAGTTCTTC. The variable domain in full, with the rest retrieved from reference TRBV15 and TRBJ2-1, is DAMVIQNPRYQVTQFGKPVTLSCSQTLNHNVMYWYQQKSSQAPKLLFHYYDKDFNNEADTPDNFQSRRPNTSFCFLDIRSPGLGDTAMYLCATSRVRAGDNEQFFGPGTRLTVL.

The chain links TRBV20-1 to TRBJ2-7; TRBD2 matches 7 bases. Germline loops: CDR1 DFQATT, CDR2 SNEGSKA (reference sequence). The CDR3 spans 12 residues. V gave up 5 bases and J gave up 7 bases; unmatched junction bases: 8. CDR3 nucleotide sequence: TGCAGTGCTCGTCACGCGGGAGTAGAGCAGTACTTC. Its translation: CSARHAGVEQYF.

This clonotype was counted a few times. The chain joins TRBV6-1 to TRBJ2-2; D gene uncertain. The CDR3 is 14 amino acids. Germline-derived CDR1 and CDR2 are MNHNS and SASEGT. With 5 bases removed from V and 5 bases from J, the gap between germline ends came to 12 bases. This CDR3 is CASSLTDGTGELFF. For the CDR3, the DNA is TGTGCCAGCAGTTTAACCGACGGAACCGGGGAGCTGTTTTTT.

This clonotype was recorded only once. The CDR3 region has the DNA TGTGCCAGCAACAGGTACAATGAGCAGTTCTTC. Translated: CASNRYNEQFF. The chain recombines TRBV5-6 with TRBJ2-1; a possible D gene is TRBD1 (5 bases). From germline, CDR1 is SGHDT and CDR2 YYEEEE. The CDR3 length is 11 residues. V lost 6 bases to trimming and J lost 4 bases, with 5 bases between them. The full variable domain, its missing parts supplied by reference TRBV5-6 and TRBJ2-1, is DAGVTQSPTHLIKTRGQQVTLRCSPKSGHDTVSWYQQALGQGPQFIFQYYEEEERQRGNFPDRFSGHQFPNYSSELNVNALLLGDSALYLCASNRYNEQFFGPGTRLTVL.

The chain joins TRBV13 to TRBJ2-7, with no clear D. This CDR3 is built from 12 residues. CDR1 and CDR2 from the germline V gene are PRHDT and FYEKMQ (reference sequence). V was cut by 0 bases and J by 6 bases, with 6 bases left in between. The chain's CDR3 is CASSLGSREQYF. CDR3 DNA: TGTGCCAGCAGCTTAGGCTCCCGCGAGCAGTACTTC.

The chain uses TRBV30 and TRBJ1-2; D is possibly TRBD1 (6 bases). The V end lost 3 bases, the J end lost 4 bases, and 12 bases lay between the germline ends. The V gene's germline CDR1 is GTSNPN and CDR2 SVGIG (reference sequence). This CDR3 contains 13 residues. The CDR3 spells CAWRLQGVYGYTF. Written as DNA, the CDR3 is TGTGCCTGGAGGCTACAGGGCGTCTATGGCTACACCTTC.

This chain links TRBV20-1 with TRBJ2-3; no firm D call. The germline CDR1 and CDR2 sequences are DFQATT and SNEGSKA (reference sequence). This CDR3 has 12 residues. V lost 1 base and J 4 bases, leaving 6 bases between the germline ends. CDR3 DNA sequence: TGCAGTGCTAGAGCGGCTTCAGATACGCAGTATTTT. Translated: CSARAASDTQYF.

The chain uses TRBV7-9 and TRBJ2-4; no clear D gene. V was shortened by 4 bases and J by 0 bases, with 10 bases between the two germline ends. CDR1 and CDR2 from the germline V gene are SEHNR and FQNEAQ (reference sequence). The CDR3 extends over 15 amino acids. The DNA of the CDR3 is TGTGCCAGCAGCTCCAATATATTAGCCAAAAACATTCAGTACTTC. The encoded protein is CASSSNILAKNIQYF.

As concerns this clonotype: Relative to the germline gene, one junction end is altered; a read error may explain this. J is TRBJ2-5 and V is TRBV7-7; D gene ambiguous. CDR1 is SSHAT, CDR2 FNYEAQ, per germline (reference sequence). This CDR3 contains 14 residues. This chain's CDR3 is CASSSDPRTETQYF. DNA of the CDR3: TGTGCTAGCAGCTCGGACCCTAGGACAGAGACCCAGTACTTC.

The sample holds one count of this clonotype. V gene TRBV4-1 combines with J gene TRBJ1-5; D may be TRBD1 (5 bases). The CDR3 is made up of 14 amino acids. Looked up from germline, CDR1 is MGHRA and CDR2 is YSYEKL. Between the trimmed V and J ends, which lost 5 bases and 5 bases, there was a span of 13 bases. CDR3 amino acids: CASSYAGTDQPQHF. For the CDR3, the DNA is TGCGCCAGCAGCTACGCAGGGACGGATCAGCCCCAGCATTTT.

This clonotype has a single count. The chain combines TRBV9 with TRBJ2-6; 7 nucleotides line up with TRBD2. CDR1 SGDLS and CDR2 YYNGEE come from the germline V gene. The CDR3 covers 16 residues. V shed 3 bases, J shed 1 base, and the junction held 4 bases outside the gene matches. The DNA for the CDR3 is TGTGCCAGCAGCGCCCGGGACTATTCTGGGGCCAACGTCCTGACTTTC. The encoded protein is CASSARDYSGANVLTF.

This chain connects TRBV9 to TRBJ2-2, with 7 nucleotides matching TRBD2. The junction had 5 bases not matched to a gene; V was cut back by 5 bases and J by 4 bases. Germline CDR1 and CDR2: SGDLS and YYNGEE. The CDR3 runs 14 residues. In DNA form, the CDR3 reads TGTGCCAGCAGGGCGGGGGAGTCCACCGGGGAGCTGTTTTTT. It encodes CASRAGESTGELFF.

The CDR3 loop reads CATSTTRGSYGYTF. Written as DNA, the CDR3 is TGTGCCACCAGTACGACCAGGGGAAGCTATGGCTACACCTTC. The V and J genes are TRBV15 and TRBJ1-2; TRBD1 is a possible D gene (6 bases). The V end lost 6 bases, the J end lost 4 bases, and 15 bases lay between the germline ends. Germline-derived CDR1 and CDR2 are LNHNV and YYDKDF (reference sequence). This CDR3 has 14 residues.

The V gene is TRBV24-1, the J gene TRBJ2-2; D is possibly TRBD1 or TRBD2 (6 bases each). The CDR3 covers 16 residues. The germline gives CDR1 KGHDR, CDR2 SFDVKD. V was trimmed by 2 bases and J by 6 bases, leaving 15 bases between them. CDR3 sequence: CATSDWSGAASGELFF. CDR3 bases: TGTGCCACCAGTGATTGGTCGGGGGCCGCTTCCGGGGAGCTGTTTTTT.

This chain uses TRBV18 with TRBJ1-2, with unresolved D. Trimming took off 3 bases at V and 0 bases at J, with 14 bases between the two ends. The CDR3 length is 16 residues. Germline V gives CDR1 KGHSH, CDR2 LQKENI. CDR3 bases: TGTGCCAGCTCACCGGAGCCCGGAGGTGCTAACTATGGCTACACCTTC. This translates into CASSPEPGGANYGYTF. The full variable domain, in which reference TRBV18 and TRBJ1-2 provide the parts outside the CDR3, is NAGVMQNPRHLVRRRGQEARLRCSPMKGHSHVYWYRQLPEEGLKFMVYLQKENIIDESGMPKERFSAEFPKEGPSILRIQQVVRGDSAAYFCASSPEPGGANYGYTFGSGTRLTVV.

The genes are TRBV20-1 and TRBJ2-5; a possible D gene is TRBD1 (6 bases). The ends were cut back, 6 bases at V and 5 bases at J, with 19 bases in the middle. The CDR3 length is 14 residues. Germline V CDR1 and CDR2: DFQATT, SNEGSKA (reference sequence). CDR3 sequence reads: CSAEKQGARETQYF. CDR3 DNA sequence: TGCAGTGCCGAAAAACAGGGTGCTCGGGAGACCCAGTACTTC.

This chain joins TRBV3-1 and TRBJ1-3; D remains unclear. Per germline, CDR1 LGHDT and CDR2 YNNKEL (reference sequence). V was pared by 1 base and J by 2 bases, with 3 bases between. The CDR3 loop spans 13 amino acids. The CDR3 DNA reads TGTGCCAGCAGCCAAGCTCCTGGAAACACCATATATTTT. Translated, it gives CASSQAPGNTIYF.

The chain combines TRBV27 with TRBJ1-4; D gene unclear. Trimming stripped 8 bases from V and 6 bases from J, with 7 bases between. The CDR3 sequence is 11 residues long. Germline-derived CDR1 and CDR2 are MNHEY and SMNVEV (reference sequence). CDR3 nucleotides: TGTGCCAGCCCGGGCCATGAAAAACTGTTTTTT. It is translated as CASPGHEKLFF.

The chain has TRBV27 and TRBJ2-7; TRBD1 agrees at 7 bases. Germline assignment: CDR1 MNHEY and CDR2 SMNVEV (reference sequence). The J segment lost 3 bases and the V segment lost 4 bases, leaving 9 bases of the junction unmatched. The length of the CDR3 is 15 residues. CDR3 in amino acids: CASSSRTGPDYEQYF. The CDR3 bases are TGTGCCAGCAGTTCCAGGACAGGCCCCGACTACGAGCAGTACTTC.

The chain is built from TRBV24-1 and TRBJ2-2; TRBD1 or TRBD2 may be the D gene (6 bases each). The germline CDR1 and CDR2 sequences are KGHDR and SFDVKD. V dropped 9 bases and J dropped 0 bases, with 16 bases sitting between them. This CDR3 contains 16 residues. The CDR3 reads CATGGGGGTNTGELFF. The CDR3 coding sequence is TGTGCCACCGGAGGGGGAGGAGGGACGAACACCGGGGAGCTGTTTTTT.

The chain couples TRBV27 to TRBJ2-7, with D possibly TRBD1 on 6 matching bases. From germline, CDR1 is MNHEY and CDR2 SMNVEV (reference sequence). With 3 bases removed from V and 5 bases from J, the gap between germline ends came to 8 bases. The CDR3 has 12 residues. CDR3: CASSFSGDEQYF. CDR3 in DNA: TGTGCCAGCAGTTTTTCAGGGGACGAGCAGTACTTC.